Each of the 17 T cell receptor beta chains below was sequenced from the same sample in a study of blood T cell repertoires in COVID-19. The repertoire was sequenced with immunoSEQ multiplex PCR; TCRdb's copy has only in-frame clones and lacks some. The sample consists of about 310,000 clones, around 91% of them appearing once. The sample taken for sequencing was PBMCs or T cells enriched from blood (not recorded which). All receptors derive from a woman in her forties who had recovered from COVID-19.

The genes are TRBV6-5 and TRBJ1-2, with 7 bases fitting TRBD1. V shed 6 bases and J 3 bases; nucleotides not matched to a gene: 4. The CDR3 sequence is 13 residues long. Germline CDR1 reads MNHEY; CDR2 reads SVGAGI. The CDR3 nucleotides are TGTGCCAGCAGCCCCGGGACAGACTATGGCTACACCTTC. It specifies CASSPGTDYGYTF.

The chain couples TRBV7-9 to TRBJ2-7, with D maybe TRBD2 (7 bases). This CDR3 has 16 amino acids. Germline CDR1 reads SEHNR; CDR2 reads FQNEAQ (reference sequence). With 5 bases removed from V and 2 bases from J, the gap between germline ends came to 19 bases. The CDR3: CASSPSPWEGAYEQYF. The CDR3 DNA follows: TGTGCCAGCAGCCCCTCCCCGTGGGAGGGGGCCTACGAGCAGTACTTC.

The chain uses TRBV6-6 and TRBJ1-2; 10 nucleotides line up with TRBD1. The V gene end was trimmed by 6 bases and the J gene end by 3 bases; junction bases not matched to a gene: 1. The CDR3 is 13 amino acids. Per the germline V gene, CDR1 is MNHNY and CDR2 is SVGAGI (reference sequence). The CDR3 loop reads CASRTGGDYGYTF. CDR3 sequence (DNA): TGTGCCAGCAGGACAGGGGGCGACTATGGCTACACCTTC.

A few counts support this clone. The rearrangement joins TRBV7-9 to TRBJ2-5, with unresolved D. Trimming stripped 3 bases from V and 0 bases from J, with 2 bases between. Germline CDR1 and CDR2: SEHNR and FQNEAQ (reference sequence). This CDR3 spans 12 amino acids. CDR3 residues: CASSFYQETQYF. The CDR3 DNA reads TGTGCCAGCAGCTTCTACCAAGAGACCCAGTACTTC. The full variable domain, rest sourced from reference TRBV7-9 and TRBJ2-5, is DTGVSQNPRHKITKRGQNVTFRCDPISEHNRLYWYRQTLGQGPEFLTYFQNEAQLEKSRLLSDRFSAERPKGSFSTLEIQRTEQGDSAMYLCASSFYQETQYFGPGTRLLVL.

The chain uses TRBV2 and TRBJ1-5; D remains ambiguous. V dropped 6 bases and J dropped 2 bases, with 14 bases sitting between them. The CDR3 contains 15 residues. CDR1 and CDR2 (germline): SNHLY, FYNNEI. The CDR3 sequence: CASREGPTGNQPQHF. CDR3 nucleotide sequence: TGTGCCAGCAGAGAGGGTCCGACGGGCAATCAGCCCCAGCATTTT.

This clone has just a few counts. The V and J genes are TRBV5-1 and TRBJ2-5; a weak D match, TRBD1 (6 bases). CDR1 is SGHRS and CDR2 is YFSETQ in the germline V gene. There are 14 residues in the CDR3. Trimming took 6 bases from V and 4 from J, leaving 16 bases between them. CDR3 region: CASTLDSVRETQYF. CDR3 coding DNA: TGCGCCAGCACTTTGGACAGTGTTAGAGAGACCCAGTACTTC.

The V call is TRBV6-5, the J call TRBJ2-7, with a tentative D call TRBD1 (6 bases). Germline values: CDR1 MNHEY, CDR2 SVGAGI. The V gene lost 4 bases and the J gene lost 0 bases, with 13 bases spanning the gap. The CDR3 is 15 residues long. For the CDR3, the DNA is TGTGCCAGCAGTTCCGGGACACTGAGCTCCTACGAGCAGTACTTC. It is translated as CASSSGTLSSYEQYF.

This clone was recorded a few times. The chain links TRBV6-2 or TRBV6-3 to TRBJ2-4; 11 bases are a match to TRBD2. The CDR3 length is 16 residues. The germline V gene encodes CDR1 MNHEY and CDR2 SVGEGT. The V gene end was trimmed by 6 bases and the J gene end by 3 bases; junction bases not matched to a gene: 7. Here the CDR3 reads CASSPTLAGGKNIQYF. In nucleotides, the CDR3 is TGTGCCAGCAGCCCAACTCTAGCGGGGGGCAAAAACATTCAGTACTTC.

The table lists this clone with a few counts. In nucleotides, the CDR3 is TGTGCCAGCATCGGCGGGGGCCGAGATTTCTACGAGCAGTACTTC. Translating it yields CASIGGGRDFYEQYF. The chain recombines TRBV7-9 with TRBJ2-7; D perhaps matches TRBD2 (7 bases). Trimming pared 7 bases from V and 3 bases from J, leaving 19 bases between. CDR1 SEHNR and CDR2 FQNEAQ come from the germline V gene (reference sequence). This CDR3 comprises 15 residues.

The genes are TRBV27 and TRBJ2-5; D call uncertain. Looked up from germline, CDR1 is MNHEY and CDR2 is SMNVEV (reference sequence). V gave up 0 bases and J gave up 5 bases, with 10 bases separating them. This CDR3 is built from 14 residues. DNA of the CDR3: TGTGCCAGCAGTTTATCGCCATACACGGAGACCCAGTACTTC. Translated: CASSLSPYTETQYF.

This CDR3 reads CASSFVTGGAWDEQYF. The CDR3 DNA reads as TGTGCCAGCAGTTTCGTCACAGGGGGCGCCTGGGACGAGCAGTACTTC. The chain combines TRBV6-5 with TRBJ2-7; TRBD1 matches 9 bases. The CDR3 has 16 residues. Germline CDR1 MNHEY, CDR2 SVGAGI. V gave up 4 bases and J gave up 5 bases; unmatched junction bases: 12.

This clone was recorded once. The gene calls are TRBV5-1 and TRBJ2-2; the match to TRBD1 covers 9 bases. CDR3 size: 15 residues. The germline V gene has CDR1 SGHRS and CDR2 YFSETQ. After removal of 4 bases from V and 10 bases from J, the junction contained 11 bases not matched to a gene. CDR3 protein: CASSPTPGQGQELFF. Here the CDR3 DNA reads TGCGCCAGCAGCCCGACTCCGGGACAGGGCCAGGAGCTGTTTTTT.

The chain couples TRBV5-1 to TRBJ2-1; no reliable D call. Per germline, CDR1 SGHRS and CDR2 YFSETQ. This CDR3 is built from 17 residues. Trimming left V 1 base short and J 0 bases short, with 14 bases between. In DNA, the CDR3 is TGCGCCAGCAGCTTGTTTGCGGCTACGGTCTCCTACAATGAGCAGTTCTTC. It specifies CASSLFAATVSYNEQFF. Together with reference TRBV5-1 and TRBJ2-1, the CDR3 gives the full variable domain: KAGVTQTPRYLIKTRGQQVTLSCSPISGHRSVSWYQQTPGQGLQFLFEYFSETQRNKGNFPGRFSGRQFSNSRSEMNVSTLELGDSALYLCASSLFAATVSYNEQFFGPGTRLTVL.

This sequence joins TRBV7-2 and TRBJ2-3; perhaps TRBD2 as D (6 bases). Per the germline V gene, CDR1 is SGHTA and CDR2 is FQGNSA. This CDR3 contains 14 residues. Trimming took 5 bases from V and 0 from J, leaving 9 bases between them. The CDR3 DNA sequence: TGTGCCAGCAGCCGGGACTCGAGCACAGATACGCAGTATTTT. It is translated as CASSRDSSTDTQYF.

The chain combines TRBV28 with TRBJ2-2; 8 bases are a match to TRBD1. Germline trimming cut 8 bases from V and 1 base from J; bases unmatched to any gene: 15. The germline V gene has CDR1 MDHEN and CDR2 SYDVKM. The CDR3 is 18 amino acids. This CDR3 reads CASYEVAGGIVNTGELFF. CDR3 sequence (DNA): TGTGCCAGCTACGAGGTGGCAGGGGGCATTGTGAACACCGGGGAGCTGTTTTTT.

This rearrangement joins TRBV6-2 or TRBV6-3 to TRBJ2-3; the match to TRBD1 covers 10 bases. The V and J ends lost 5 bases and 6 bases, in that order; junction bases with no gene match: 5. The CDR3 extends over 14 amino acids. CDR1 MNHEY and CDR2 SVGEGT come from the germline V gene. CDR3 nucleotide sequence: TGTGCCAGCAGTCAACCGGGACAGGGGGATACGCAGTATTTT. It codes for CASSQPGQGDTQYF.

V usage is TRBV2 and J usage is TRBJ1-4, with 7 bases fitting TRBD1. The germline gives CDR1 SNHLY, CDR2 FYNNEI. The CDR3 is 13 amino acids. V dropped 7 bases and J dropped 2; count of bases not matched to a gene: 1. CDR3 in DNA: TGTGCCAGCATCAGGGGGACTAATGAAAAACTGTTTTTT. Its protein product is CASIRGTNEKLFF.